This T cell receptor (beta chain) was obtained from a study of neoadjuvant anti-PD-1 for oral cavity cancer. The CDR3 sequence is 18 residues long. Two replicates per tumor sample, mostly from approximately 4.6 ug of genomic DNA. Sequencing was performed with immunoSEQ multiplex PCR; in TCRdb, only in-frame clones are kept and a portion is missing. The sample includes approximately 7,600 clones, 53% of them seen just once. The input for sequencing was tumor tissue, taken before nivolumab (anti-PD-1) treatment. The chain links TRBV12-1 to TRBJ2-3; the table calls TRBD2, which could not be checked here. TRBV12-1 is a documented pseudogene. The receptor was isolated from a person aged 40-85 years with oral cavity squamous cell carcinoma. The DNA for the CDR3 is TGTGCCAGCAGCTTTGGGCCTGATGGCGGGAGGGCGCCAGATACGCAGTATTTT. This sequence encodes CASSFGPDGGRAPDTQYF.